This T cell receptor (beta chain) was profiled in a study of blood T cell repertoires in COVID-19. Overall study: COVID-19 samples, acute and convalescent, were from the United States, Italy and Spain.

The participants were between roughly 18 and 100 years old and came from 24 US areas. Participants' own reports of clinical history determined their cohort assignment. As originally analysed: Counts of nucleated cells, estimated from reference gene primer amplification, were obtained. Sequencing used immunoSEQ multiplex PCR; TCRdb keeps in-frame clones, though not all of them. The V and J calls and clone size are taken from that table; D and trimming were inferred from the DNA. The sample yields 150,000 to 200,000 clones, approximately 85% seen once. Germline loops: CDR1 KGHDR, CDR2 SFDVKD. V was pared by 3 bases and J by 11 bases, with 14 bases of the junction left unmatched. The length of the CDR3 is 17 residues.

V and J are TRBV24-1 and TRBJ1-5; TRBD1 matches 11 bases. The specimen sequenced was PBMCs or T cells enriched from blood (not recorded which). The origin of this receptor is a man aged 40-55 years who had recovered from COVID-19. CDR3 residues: CATSDLRGQGGSSAQHF. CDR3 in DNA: TGTGCCACCAGTGATCTCCGGGGACAGGGGGGTTCATCAGCCCAGCATTTT.